The clone carrying this T cell receptor (beta chain) showed up just once. This entry belongs to a study of a mutant IDH1 vaccine in newly diagnosed glioma. The CDR3 has 11 amino acids. Deletions cut 5 bases from V and 10 bases from J, with 9 bases between. Germline V gives CDR1 SEHNR, CDR2 FQNEAQ (reference sequence). Time point denoted: baseline, week 1 (first vaccination visit). The treatment denotes: pre-vaccination baseline after standard-of-care therapy. Sequencing used immunoSEQ multiplex PCR; TCRdb keeps in-frame clones, though not all of them. The data show some 67,000 clones, about 86% seen once.

The origin of this receptor is a woman under 30 with glioma. Some clones in this sample may be carry-over from other donors' samples. The rearrangement joins TRBV7-9 to TRBJ2-1, with D perhaps TRBD2 (5 bases). The sample here was peripheral blood mononuclear cells (PBMCs), taken from a glioma patient treated with radiotherapy, temozolomide or both. The DNA of the CDR3 is TGTGCCAGCAGCCTTTTAGCGGAGCAGTTCTTC. Residues: CASSLLAEQFF.